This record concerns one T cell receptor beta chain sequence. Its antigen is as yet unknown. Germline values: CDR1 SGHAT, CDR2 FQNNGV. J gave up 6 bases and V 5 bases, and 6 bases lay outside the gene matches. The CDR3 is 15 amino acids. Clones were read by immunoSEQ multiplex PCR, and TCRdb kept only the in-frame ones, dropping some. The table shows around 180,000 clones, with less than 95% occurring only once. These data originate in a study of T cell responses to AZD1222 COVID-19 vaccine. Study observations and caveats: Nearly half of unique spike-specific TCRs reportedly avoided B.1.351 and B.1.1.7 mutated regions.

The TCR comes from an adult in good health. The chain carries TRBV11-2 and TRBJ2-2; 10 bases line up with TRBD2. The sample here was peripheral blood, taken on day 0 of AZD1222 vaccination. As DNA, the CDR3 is TGTGCCAGCAGCCTAGGGACTAGCGCCCCCGGGGAGCTGTTTTTT. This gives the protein CASSLGTSAPGELFF.